Listed here are 30 T cell receptor beta chains from one sample, sequenced in a study of cytomegalovirus exposure and HLA in healthy donors. A multiplex PCR was run with 60 Vbeta primers and 13 Jbeta primers. Produced via immunoSEQ multiplex PCR; TCRdb's table is partial and in-frame only. The sample has about 190,000 clones; about 87% are singletons. The sample comprised PBMCs. All receptors come from a man aged 25-45 years in good health and CMV-seronegative.

The V call is TRBV2, the J call TRBJ2-7, with D possibly matching TRBD1 (6 bases). Germline CDR1 reads SNHLY; CDR2 reads FYNNEI. Trimming stripped 3 bases from V and 5 bases from J, with 14 bases between. The CDR3 sequence is 14 residues long. The CDR3 nucleotides are TGTGCCAGCAGTGAGGCGTGGGCAGGGGACGAGCAGTACTTC. Protein: CASSEAWAGDEQYF.

The V call is TRBV18, the J call TRBJ1-1; D perhaps matches TRBD1 (6 bases). CDR3 length: 16 residues. V lost 3 bases and J 0 bases, leaving 14 bases between the germline ends. Germline-derived CDR1 and CDR2 are KGHSH and LQKENI. The CDR3: CASSPRQGPVNTEAFF. CDR3 DNA: TGTGCCAGCTCACCTAGGCAGGGGCCAGTGAACACTGAAGCTTTCTTT.

The chain couples TRBV5-1 to TRBJ1-4, with a possible D match to TRBD1 (5 bases). V was clipped by 4 bases and J by 1 base, with 11 bases between them. The CDR3 is made up of 15 amino acids. CDR1 SGHRS and CDR2 YFSETQ come from the germline V gene. Here the CDR3 DNA reads TGCGCCAGCAGCGCGTCCGGGGGAACTAATGAAAAACTGTTTTTT. Protein sequence: CASSASGGTNEKLFF.

The chain joins TRBV4-1 to TRBJ2-1; TRBD2 agrees at 10 bases. CDR3 length equals 15 residues. The germline CDR1 and CDR2 sequences are MGHRA and YSYEKL. V was pared by 3 bases and J by 9 bases, with 8 bases of the junction left unmatched. CDR3 DNA sequence: TGCGCCAGCAGCCAGGCTAGCGGGAGAATGGTTGAGCAGTTCTTC. It is translated as CASSQASGRMVEQFF.

The chain couples TRBV29-1 to TRBJ2-5; TRBD1 is a possible D gene (6 bases). V lost 3 bases, J lost 7 bases, and 18 bases lay in between. Germline V gene data show CDR1 as SQVTM and CDR2 as ANQGSEA. The CDR3 extends over 14 amino acids. CDR3 sequence: CSVDRDTARGTQYF. In DNA form, the CDR3 reads TGCAGCGTTGACAGGGACACGGCCCGCGGGACCCAGTACTTC.

The rearrangement uses TRBV11-3 and TRBJ1-1, with a possible D match to TRBD1 (6 bases). Germline CDR1 reads SGHNT; CDR2 reads YENEEA. Trimming took 2 bases from V and 8 from J, leaving 12 bases between them. The CDR3 runs to 13 residues. CDR3 nucleotide sequence: TGTGCCAGCAGCTTAAGTTCCGGGACAGAAGCTTTCTTT. This codes for CASSLSSGTEAFF.

This sequence joins TRBV2 and TRBJ1-5; weak D call: TRBD1 (5 bases). The CDR3 contains 14 residues. The V end was cut by 6 bases, the J end by 2 bases, with 11 bases between. Germline CDR1 is SNHLY and CDR2 is FYNNEI. The CDR3 is CASRKGLGNQPQHF. The CDR3 nucleotides read TGTGCCAGCAGGAAGGGGCTTGGCAATCAGCCCCAGCATTTT.

The chain uses TRBV5-4 and TRBJ2-7; D perhaps matches TRBD2 (5 bases). The CDR3 totals 14 residues. CDR1 SGHNT and CDR2 YYREEE come from the germline V gene (reference sequence). Trimming removed 7 bases from V and 5 bases from J, with 19 bases in between. For the CDR3, the DNA is TGTGCCAGCCGCCGGACTGGAGTGGTCGACGAGCAGTACTTC. Its translation: CASRRTGVVDEQYF.

This chain links TRBV27 with TRBJ2-6, with 7 bases matching TRBD1. Germline CDR1 reads MNHEY; CDR2 reads SMNVEV (reference sequence). CDR3 length equals 16 residues. J lost 2 bases, V lost 11 bases, and 12 bases had no gene match. This CDR3 is CASSLFGTAGANVLTF. CDR3 nucleotide sequence: TGTGCCTCCAGTTTATTTGGGACAGCTGGGGCCAACGTCCTGACTTTC.

The CDR3 reads CASSQLSGSYNEQFF. In DNA, the CDR3 is TGTGCCAGCAGTCAGTTGTCGGGATCCTACAATGAGCAGTTCTTC. The V and J genes are TRBV27 and TRBJ2-1; tentative D call: TRBD2 (5 bases). The CDR3 loop spans 15 amino acids. Germline CDR1 reads MNHEY; CDR2 reads SMNVEV (reference sequence). V gave up 5 bases and J gave up 1 base, with 12 bases separating them.

V is TRBV28 and J is TRBJ2-3; D may be TRBD2 (6 bases). This CDR3 spans 16 amino acids. V was shortened by 8 bases and J by 2 bases, with 20 bases between the two germline ends. Germline loops: CDR1 MDHEN, CDR2 SYDVKM. CDR3 loop: CASLTGGAVITDTQYF. CDR3 in DNA: TGTGCCAGCCTCACCGGAGGGGCGGTGATCACAGATACGCAGTATTTT.

The chain uses TRBV13 and TRBJ1-1, with a tentative D call TRBD1 (6 bases). Germline V lookup: CDR1 PRHDT, CDR2 FYEKMQ (reference sequence). Trimming removed 7 bases from V and 4 bases from J, with 19 bases in between. The CDR3 contains 15 residues. As DNA, the CDR3 is TGTGCCAGCACCCCCCACCAAACAGGGCTCACTGAAGCTTTCTTT. It is translated as CASTPHQTGLTEAFF.

The chain recombines TRBV6-5 with TRBJ1-1; D unclear. CDR1 and CDR2 from the germline V gene are MNHEY and SVGAGI. V was cut by 9 bases and J by 1 base, with 12 bases left in between. There are 13 residues in the CDR3. CDR3 sequence (DNA): TGTGCCAGTACACAGCAGAGGAACACTGAAGCTTTCTTT. As protein: CASTQQRNTEAFF.

This clone was picked up a small number of times. The chain couples TRBV6-1 to TRBJ1-2; 7 bases line up with TRBD1. The CDR3 runs to 16 residues. The V segment lost 2 bases and the J segment 4 bases; nucleotides outside the gene matches: 10. Germline CDR1 and CDR2: MNHNS and SASEGT. Here the CDR3 reads CASSEIERGRGYGYTF. Here the CDR3 DNA reads TGTGCCAGCAGTGAAATTGAGAGGGGGCGCGGCTATGGCTACACCTTC.

This sequence joins TRBV27 and TRBJ1-5; D perhaps matches TRBD1 (6 bases). The germline V gene encodes CDR1 MNHEY and CDR2 SMNVEV (reference sequence). The V end was cut by 0 bases, the J end by 11 bases, with 17 bases between. The CDR3 sequence is 15 residues long. The CDR3 loop reads CASSLSTGLGWAQHF. The CDR3 region has the DNA TGTGCCAGCAGTTTATCTACAGGGCTGGGTTGGGCCCAGCATTTT.

DNA of the CDR3: TGTGCCAGCAGTTATCGCGCTGCTTGGGGCTACACCTTC. As protein: CASSYRAAWGYTF. This chain links TRBV27 with TRBJ1-2; D unresolved. V was pared by 4 bases and J by 8 bases, with 14 bases between. The CDR3 loop spans 13 amino acids. CDR1 is MNHEY and CDR2 is SMNVEV in the germline V gene (reference sequence).

J is TRBJ2-7 and V is TRBV27; possibly TRBD2 for D (6 bases). CDR1 is MNHEY and CDR2 is SMNVEV in the germline V gene (reference sequence). The V end was cut by 5 bases, the J end by 6 bases, with 14 bases between. The CDR3 contains 13 residues. CDR3 protein: CASSGGTLAEQYF. CDR3 DNA: TGTGCCAGCAGTGGCGGGACCCTAGCCGAGCAGTACTTC.

Only one count was recorded for this clone. The rearrangement uses TRBV11-2 and TRBJ1-6; TRBD1 aligns across 8 bases. The CDR3 covers 16 residues. The ends lost 4 bases at V and 6 bases at J; junction bases unmatched: 8. Per germline, CDR1 SGHAT and CDR2 FQNNGV. CDR3 sequence reads: CASSSRTGWLNSPLHF. CDR3 sequence (DNA): TGTGCCAGCAGCTCTCGGACAGGGTGGCTTAATTCACCCCTCCACTTT.

Regarding this clone: Its ends do not fully match the called genes, so a read error is possible. V and J are TRBV5-1 and TRBJ1-1; the D is unclear. The V gene's germline CDR1 is SGHRS and CDR2 YFSETQ. This CDR3 region has 14 residues. CDR3 nucleotide sequence: TGCGCCAGCATCTTGGACCCGGGGAAGGCTGAAGCTTTCTTT. Translation gives CASILDPGKAEAFF.

The chain links TRBV27 to TRBJ1-5, with D unresolved. V lost 3 bases and J 2 bases, leaving 5 bases between the germline ends. The CDR3 covers 13 residues. Germline CDR1 reads MNHEY; CDR2 reads SMNVEV (reference sequence). CDR3 amino acids: CASSFSGNQPQHF. CDR3 nucleotides: TGTGCCAGCAGTTTCTCCGGCAATCAGCCCCAGCATTTT.

The genes are TRBV12-2 and TRBJ1-1. TRBV12-2 is a pseudogene segment. The CDR3 covers 15 residues. CDR3 coding DNA: TGTGCAAAACCGCCTCCCGGGATTTGGGAAACTGAAGCTTTCTTT. This encodes CAKPPPGIWETEAFF.

The chain is built from TRBV29-1 and TRBJ1-1; TRBD1 matches at 9 bases. This CDR3 comprises 14 residues. Unmatched junction bases numbered 9, after V lost 4 bases and J lost 6 bases. From germline, CDR1 is SQVTM and CDR2 ANQGSEA. The CDR3 nucleotides are TGCAGCGTTGGAGGACCGGGACAGGGTTCTGAAGCTTTCTTT. Translation: CSVGGPGQGSEAFF.

This chain connects TRBV2 to TRBJ2-1; D might be TRBD2 (5 bases). This CDR3 is built from 14 residues. V was clipped by 5 bases and J by 0 bases, with 8 bases between them. CDR1 and CDR2 (germline): SNHLY, FYNNEI. The CDR3 DNA sequence: TGTGCCAGCAGTCCGGGGTTCTCCTACAATGAGCAGTTCTTC. Translation gives CASSPGFSYNEQFF.

V is TRBV27 and J is TRBJ2-7; 8 bases agree with TRBD1. V lost 5 bases and J lost 3; bases outside the gene matches: 3. Germline lookup yields CDR1 MNHEY and CDR2 SMNVEV (reference sequence). The CDR3 sequence is 13 residues long. The CDR3 DNA reads TGTGCCAGCAGTCTCGGGACAGGCTACGAGCAGTACTTC. As protein: CASSLGTGYEQYF.

The gene calls are TRBV7-2 and TRBJ2-7, with TRBD1 matching 10 bases. The CDR3 is made up of 15 amino acids. V lost 2 bases and J lost 2; bases outside the gene matches: 3. Germline lookup yields CDR1 SGHTA and CDR2 FQGNSA. CDR3 amino acids: CASSLYGTGAYEQYF. The DNA for the CDR3 is TGTGCCAGCAGCTTATATGGGACAGGGGCCTACGAGCAGTACTTC. The full variable domain, its missing parts supplied by reference TRBV7-2 and TRBJ2-7, is GAGVSQSPSNKVTEKGKDVELRCDPISGHTALYWYRQSLGQGLEFLIYFQGNSAPDKSGLPSDRFSAERTGGSVSTLTIQRTQQEDSAVYLCASSLYGTGAYEQYFGPGTRLTVT.

In this sample, this clone turned up once. The chain is built from TRBV6-5 and TRBJ2-1; 8 bases fit TRBD2. The CDR3 totals 16 residues. Germline assignment: CDR1 MNHEY and CDR2 SVGAGI. Trimming removed 1 base from V and 6 bases from J; junction bases left unmatched: 8. For the CDR3, the DNA is TGTGCCAGCAGTTACTGGGCGGGGGGAGGCGGCAATGAGCAGTTCTTC. Amino acids: CASSYWAGGGGNEQFF.

The chain links TRBV28 to TRBJ2-1, with 9 bases aligning to TRBD2. The CDR3 extends over 17 amino acids. Germline V lookup: CDR1 MDHEN, CDR2 SYDVKM. V dropped 5 bases and J dropped 4; count of bases not matched to a gene: 12. Written as DNA, the CDR3 is TGTGCCAGCAGTAGCTCAGCATCAAGCGGGAGGTACAATGAGCAGTTCTTC. This translates into CASSSSASSGRYNEQFF.

This clone was found a few times. This chain links TRBV6-4 with TRBJ1-5; unclear D gene. CDR1 and CDR2 (germline): MRHNA, SNTAGT. The CDR3 runs 15 residues. Trimming shortened V by 0 bases and J by 6 bases, and 12 bases separated the two germline ends. CDR3 coding DNA: TGTGCCAGCAGTGACTCTGCGGGAGCTGGTCAGCCCCAGCATTTT. This codes for CASSDSAGAGQPQHF.

The chain recombines TRBV18 with TRBJ2-3; maybe TRBD1 (6 bases). CDR1 KGHSH and CDR2 LQKENI come from the germline V gene. Deletions cut 6 bases from V and 7 bases from J, with 20 bases between. This CDR3 is built from 15 residues. In DNA, the CDR3 is TGTGCCAGCTCGCTCACAGGGCCCGCTAGGAATACGCAGTATTTT. Translated: CASSLTGPARNTQYF.

This chain links TRBV7-2 with TRBJ2-3; 16 positions agree with TRBD2. J lost 8 bases, V lost 1 base, and 6 bases had no gene match. Germline assignment: CDR1 SGHTA and CDR2 FQGNSA. This CDR3 region has 17 residues. The CDR3 spells CASSLEGLAGGHPTQYF. In DNA form, the CDR3 reads TGTGCCAGCAGCTTAGAGGGACTAGCGGGGGGGCACCCTACGCAGTATTTT.